This T cell receptor (beta chain) was sequenced for a study of blood T cell repertoires in COVID-19. Germline V lookup: CDR1 SEHNR, CDR2 FQNEAQ (reference sequence). Trimming took 11 bases from V and 11 from J, leaving 22 bases between them. The CDR3 covers 13 residues. As originally analysed: Estimated nucleated cell counts came from reference gene primer amplification. The method was immunoSEQ multiplex PCR; TCRdb's version includes in-frame clones alone and lacks a portion of them. V, J and clone size were drawn from that table, and D and trimming were deduced from the DNA. The data show 170,000 or so clones, roughly 84% seen once. Participant-reported clinical history was the basis for cohort assignment.

The V gene is TRBV7-9, the J gene TRBJ1-5, with D perhaps matching TRBD1 (6 bases). This receptor was taken from a woman in her forties or fifties who had recovered from COVID-19. Material: PBMCs or T cells enriched from blood (not recorded which). In nucleotides, the CDR3 is TGTGCCGGAGAAGGCCCCGATGGACAGACCCAGCATTTT. Translation: CAGEGPDGQTQHF.